This TCR beta chain was profiled in a study of T cells after posttransplantation cyclophosphamide. Only in-frame clones appear in the TCRdb table, and some are missing; sequencing was by immunoSEQ multiplex PCR. The table has 16,000 or so clones, 85% seen once. Sampled 1 year posttransplant, controls received myeloablative marrow transplants, methotrexate and a calcineurin inhibitor. The CDR3 length is 14 residues. V shed 0 bases, J shed 6 bases, and the junction held 3 bases outside the gene matches. CDR1 is SGHRS, CDR2 YFSETQ, per germline. The TCR sequence derives from a female patient aged 18-29 years who received an allogeneic stem cell transplant from an unrelated donor, was CMV-positive, and had acute and chronic GVHD. Part of the T cell pool may stem from the graft donor. This sample comprised PBMCs, obtained after allogeneic stem cell transplant with calcineurin inhibitor and methotrexate. The V call is TRBV5-1, the J call TRBJ2-1; 7 bases are a match to TRBD2. The DNA of the CDR3 is TGCGCCAGCAGCTTGGTACCGGGGGGCAATGAGCAGTTCTTC. Translating it yields CASSLVPGGNEQFF.